This TCR beta chain emerged from a study of shared clonotypes between healthy human individuals. Study as a whole: Each donor contributed plates that comprised three CD4 naive, three CD4 memory, two CD8 naive and one CD8 memory. Study-level points and caveats: Several donors shared about 4.8% of their naive CD4 clonotypes.

Method: immunoSEQ multiplex PCR; TCRdb's copy keeps in-frame clones and lacks some. The table shows under 650,000 clones, with around 96% occurring only once. Details on this clone: Its matching antigen is unknown.

This CDR3 region has 16 residues. Trimming took off 2 bases at V and 0 bases at J, with 10 bases between the two ends. CDR1 is SGHTA and CDR2 is FQGNSA in the germline V gene. The chain recombines TRBV7-2 with TRBJ2-2, with unresolved D. Material: naive CD4+ T cells sorted from blood. Regarding subset: CD45RA+ positively selected. The sequence was obtained from a woman in her twenties or thirties in good health. As DNA, the CDR3 is TGTGCCAGCAGCTTAAATGTGTTCGCGAACACCGGGGAGCTGTTTTTT. Its translation is CASSLNVFANTGELFF.